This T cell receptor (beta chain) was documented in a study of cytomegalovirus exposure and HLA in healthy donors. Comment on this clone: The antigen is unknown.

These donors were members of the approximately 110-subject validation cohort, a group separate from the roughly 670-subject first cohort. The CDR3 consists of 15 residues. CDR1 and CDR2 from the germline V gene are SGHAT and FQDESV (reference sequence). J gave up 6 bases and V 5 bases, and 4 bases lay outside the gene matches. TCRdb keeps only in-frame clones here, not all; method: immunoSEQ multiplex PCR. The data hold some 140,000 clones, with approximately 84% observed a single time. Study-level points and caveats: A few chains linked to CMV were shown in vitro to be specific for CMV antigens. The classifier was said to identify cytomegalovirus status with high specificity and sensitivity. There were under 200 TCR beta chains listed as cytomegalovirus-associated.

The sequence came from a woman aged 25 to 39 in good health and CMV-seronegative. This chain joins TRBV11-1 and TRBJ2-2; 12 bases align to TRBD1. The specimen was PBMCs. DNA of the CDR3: TGTGCCAGCAGCGCCGGGACAGGGGGCTCCGGGGAGCTGTTTTTT. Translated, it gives CASSAGTGGSGELFF.